This T cell receptor beta chain stems from a study of identical twins. A remark on this clonotype: No antigen is known for it.

Overall study findings and caveats: For cord blood, abundant beta clonotypes had fewer insertions, unlike memory repertoires, which showed none. Where out-of-frame alpha sequences were twin-shared, they showed excess low generation probability.

Addition of a universal primer site occurred through template switching, and cDNA carried unique molecular identifiers. Each CDR3 protein gets one entry after TCRdb re-called the 5' RACE reads with MiXCR. The sample lists more than 250,000 distinct CDR3 sequences, under 9% seen once, with more than 2% in the top ten. This CDR3 region has 17 residues. Trimming pared 5 bases from V and 2 bases from J, leaving 22 bases between. The V gene's germline CDR1 is DFQATT and CDR2 SNEGSKA (reference sequence). Each donor (without exception) was a healthy Caucasian. These data are also associated with another study on yellow fever vaccine responses in identical twins.

The sequencing sample was made of memory (CD45RO+) T cells sorted from blood. The rearrangement uses TRBV20-1 and TRBJ2-1; D perhaps matches TRBD2 (7 bases). The origin of this receptor is a woman aged 18-29 years in good health. CDR3 DNA sequence: TGCAGTGCTCCGTTATTCGCCTCGGGGGGCACCTACAATGAGCAGTTCTTC. It yields the protein CSAPLFASGGTYNEQFF.